This is a list of T cell receptor beta chains from one sample in a study of T cells expressing NK-cell markers. TCRdb reanalyzed the 5' RACE reads and collapses them to one entry per CDR3 protein, without DNA. The sample includes 250,000 to 300,000 distinct CDR3 sequences. Source material: blood T cells: a sorted CD56 or NKG2C T cell subset, CD4+ or CD8+ T cells, or bulk PBMC T cells (not recorded which). These receptors all come from a woman aged 18-69 years in good health. Each CDR3 is given with its conserved first and last residue.

J	V	CDR3
TRBJ2-1	TRBV5-1	CASSLGQGNSYNEQFF
TRBJ2-5	TRBV18	CASSPQAEGKETQYF
TRBJ2-3	TRBV7-2	CASSLGSLGTDTQYF
TRBJ2-7	TRBV30	CAWRGDYQYEQYF
TRBJ1-1	TRBV5-1	CASSRGQGALMNTEAFF
TRBJ1-1	TRBV6-1	CASRLDTEAFF
TRBJ2-5	TRBV2	CASASSGVETQYF
TRBJ1-1	TRBV6-1	CASGDQGRGRNTEAFF
TRBJ1-1	TRBV12-3/TRBV12-4	CASSSYRRRTEAFF
TRBJ2-1	TRBV5-5	CASSTGLGQYNEQFF
TRBJ2-7	TRBV20-1	CSARRRGRGLYNSYEQYF
TRBJ2-3	TRBV6-1	CASSDRRSTDTQYF